The 19 T cell receptor beta chains below all came from one sample that was sequenced in a study of cytomegalovirus exposure and HLA in healthy donors. Measured with immunoSEQ multiplex PCR; TCRdb has only the in-frame clones, and not every one. The repertoire holds 100,000 to 150,000 clones, with approximately 92% as singletons. Sequenced input: PBMCs. The receptors originated from a woman aged 18-29 years in good health and CMV-seronegative.

This clone has only one observation. The rearrangement uses TRBV10-3 and TRBJ1-5; D not resolved. The length of the CDR3 is 15 residues. Germline V gene data show CDR1 as ENHRY and CDR2 as SYGVKD. V was trimmed by 5 bases and J by 2 bases, leaving 13 bases between them. The CDR3 is CAISSRQNGNQPQHF. Here the CDR3 DNA reads TGTGCCATCAGTAGCAGGCAGAATGGCAATCAGCCCCAGCATTTT.

The genes are TRBV6-6 and TRBJ1-2; D is uncertain. This CDR3 region has 15 residues. The V and J ends lost 4 bases and 2 bases respectively, with 14 bases between them. Germline CDR1 MNHNY, CDR2 SVGAGI (reference sequence). Here the CDR3 DNA reads TGTGCCAGCAGTTTTTTTCAGGAAATCAACTATGGCTACACCTTC. Translated: CASSFFQEINYGYTF.

CDR3 protein: CASSVSLDEQFF. The CDR3 DNA is TGTGCCAGCAGCGTATCCCTCGATGAGCAGTTCTTC. The chain combines TRBV9 with TRBJ2-1; D call uncertain. The CDR3 spans 12 residues. The V and J ends lost 1 base and 8 bases respectively, with 7 bases between them. Germline V gene lookup returns CDR1 SGDLS and CDR2 YYNGEE.

The chain couples TRBV6-1 to TRBJ1-5, with D perhaps TRBD1 (6 bases). Germline V gene lookup returns CDR1 MNHNS and CDR2 SASEGT. CDR3 length: 14 residues. Between the trimmed V and J ends, which lost 7 bases and 2 bases, there was a span of 12 bases. The CDR3 reads CASTPTGRNQPQHF. CDR3 nucleotides: TGTGCCAGCACCCCGACAGGCCGCAATCAGCCCCAGCATTTT.

The chain combines TRBV6-4 with TRBJ2-7; 9 bases are a match to TRBD1. The germline V gene has CDR1 MRHNA and CDR2 SNTAGT. The CDR3 length is 14 residues. The ends lost 6 bases at V and 7 bases at J; junction bases unmatched: 10. This chain's CDR3 is CASRLTGGSGEQYF. CDR3 coding DNA: TGTGCCAGCAGACTGACAGGGGGATCGGGGGAGCAGTACTTC.

The chain is built from TRBV7-9 and TRBJ1-5, with D possibly TRBD1 on 5 matching bases. The germline V gene has CDR1 SEHNR and CDR2 FQNEAQ (reference sequence). Trimming left V 2 bases short and J 3 bases short, with 14 bases between. The CDR3 covers 16 residues. DNA for the CDR3: TGTGCCAGCAGCTTATTTGGGAGGGGCGACAATCAGCCCCAGCATTTT. Translated, it gives CASSLFGRGDNQPQHF. The whole variable domain, remainder taken from reference TRBV7-9 and TRBJ1-5, is DTGVSQNPRHKITKRGQNVTFRCDPISEHNRLYWYRQTLGQGPEFLTYFQNEAQLEKSRLLSDRFSAERPKGSFSTLEIQRTEQGDSAMYLCASSLFGRGDNQPQHFGDGTRLSIL.

The rearrangement uses TRBV6-6 and TRBJ2-2; 8 bases fit TRBD1. With V trimmed by 7 bases and J by 0 bases, 4 bases remained unmatched. This CDR3 comprises 15 residues. CDR1 is MNHNY, CDR2 SVGAGI, per germline (reference sequence). In DNA form, the CDR3 reads TGTGCCAGCAATCCGGGACAGGCGAACACCGGGGAGCTGTTTTTT. It codes for CASNPGQANTGELFF.

This chain connects TRBV29-1 to TRBJ2-7, with unresolved D. The CDR3 is 14 amino acids. Germline lookup yields CDR1 SQVTM and CDR2 ANQGSEA. The germline V and J ends were trimmed by 6 bases and 0 bases, with 15 bases remaining between them. This CDR3 is CSVKTELSSYEQYF. The DNA for the CDR3 is TGCAGCGTCAAGACGGAGCTGAGCTCCTACGAGCAGTACTTC.

V gene TRBV6-5 combines with J gene TRBJ1-1; D is uncertain. The CDR3 has 14 amino acids. Germline V lookup: CDR1 MNHEY, CDR2 SVGAGI. V was cut by 5 bases and J by 6 bases, with 16 bases left in between. The chain's CDR3 is CASSPGAGNPEAFF. Here the CDR3 DNA reads TGTGCCAGCAGTCCGGGCGCCGGGAATCCTGAAGCTTTCTTT.

This chain joins TRBV7-8 and TRBJ1-1; D possibly corresponds to TRBD1 (5 bases). The CDR3 contains 15 residues. V gave up 5 bases and J gave up 0 bases, with 13 bases separating them. CDR1 is SGHVS and CDR2 is FQNEAQ in the germline V gene. The CDR3 loop is CASSPREHLNTEAFF. CDR3 DNA sequence: TGTGCCAGCAGCCCCAGGGAACACCTGAACACTGAAGCTTTCTTT.

In this sample, this clone turned up once. The chain is built from TRBV6-6 and TRBJ2-3; a possible D gene is TRBD2 (5 bases). Looked up from germline, CDR1 is MNHNY and CDR2 is SVGAGI (reference sequence). Trimming cost V 2 bases and J 1 base, with 13 bases left between them. This CDR3 comprises 16 residues. The CDR3 bases are TGTGCCAGCAGTTACCCCGGCCTCGGGGGCACAGATACGCAGTATTTT. This sequence encodes CASSYPGLGGTDTQYF.

This chain connects TRBV11-2 to TRBJ2-7; 7 bases align to TRBD1. This CDR3 region has 14 residues. Trimming cost V 2 bases and J 4 bases; bases outside gene matches: 5. The germline gives CDR1 SGHAT, CDR2 FQNNGV. CDR3 protein: CASSLMRGQYEQYF. The CDR3 DNA reads TGTGCCAGCAGCTTAATGAGGGGGCAGTACGAGCAGTACTTC.

This rearrangement joins TRBV5-1 to TRBJ1-2; 8 nucleotides line up with TRBD1. Trimming removed 2 bases from V and 7 bases from J; junction bases left unmatched: 10. There are 15 residues in the CDR3. Germline CDR1 is SGHRS and CDR2 is YFSETQ. The CDR3 sequence: CASSFEGRGLTGYTF. CDR3 DNA sequence: TGCGCCAGCAGCTTTGAGGGCAGGGGGCTTACTGGCTACACCTTC.

A word on this clone: This CDR3 is also generated by other DNA sequences in the sample. The chain recombines TRBV7-9 with TRBJ1-2; no firm D call. CDR1 and CDR2 from the germline V gene are SEHNR and FQNEAQ (reference sequence). The germline V and J ends were trimmed by 3 bases and 2 bases, with 7 bases remaining between them. The CDR3 extends over 13 amino acids. The CDR3 bases are TGTGCCAGCAGCTTCGGGTTCAACTATGGCTACACCTTC. Its translation is CASSFGFNYGYTF.

The CDR3 DNA reads as TGCGCCAGCAGCACGAATACAGGGGCTGGGCAGTTCTTC. Encoded protein: CASSTNTGAGQFF. This chain connects TRBV5-1 to TRBJ2-1; 7 nucleotides agree with TRBD1. V was pared by 4 bases and J by 12 bases, with 10 bases of the junction left unmatched. CDR1 is SGHRS, CDR2 YFSETQ, per germline. The CDR3 sequence is 13 residues long. The full variable domain, its missing parts supplied by reference TRBV5-1 and TRBJ2-1, is KAGVTQTPRYLIKTRGQQVTLSCSPISGHRSVSWYQQTPGQGLQFLFEYFSETQRNKGNFPGRFSGRQFSNSRSEMNVSTLELGDSALYLCASSTNTGAGQFFGPGTRLTVL.

V usage is TRBV7-9 and J usage is TRBJ2-7, with 7 bases matching TRBD1. Germline lookup yields CDR1 SEHNR and CDR2 FQNEAQ (reference sequence). Germline trimming cut 3 bases from V and 2 bases from J; bases unmatched to any gene: 4. The CDR3 length is 14 residues. CDR3 DNA sequence: TGTGCCAGCAGCTTGAACAGGGGCGCCTACGAGCAGTACTTC. Its translation: CASSLNRGAYEQYF. Full variable domain (outside the CDR3, taken from reference TRBV7-9 and TRBJ2-7): DTGVSQNPRHKITKRGQNVTFRCDPISEHNRLYWYRQTLGQGPEFLTYFQNEAQLEKSRLLSDRFSAERPKGSFSTLEIQRTEQGDSAMYLCASSLNRGAYEQYFGPGTRLTVT.

Only one count was recorded for this clone. This sequence joins TRBV5-4 and TRBJ2-7, with unresolved D. This CDR3 is 12 amino acids long. V was shortened by 0 bases and J by 3 bases, with 4 bases between the two germline ends. Germline V gives CDR1 SGHNT, CDR2 YYREEE (reference sequence). The CDR3 nucleotides are TGTGCCAGCAGCTTGGTCGGCTACGAGCAGTACTTC. It specifies CASSLVGYEQYF.

V is TRBV5-1 and J is TRBJ2-3; a possible D gene is TRBD1 (6 bases). The CDR3 is 15 amino acids. Germline-derived CDR1 and CDR2 are SGHRS and YFSETQ. The germline V and J ends were trimmed by 3 bases and 0 bases, with 11 bases remaining between them. As DNA, the CDR3 is TGCGCCAGCAGCTCAGGGGAGACTAGCACAGATACGCAGTATTTT. Translation gives CASSSGETSTDTQYF.

CDR3 DNA: TGTGCCAGCTCACCAGGGAGCCTCTCTGGAAACACCATATATTTT. Translation gives CASSPGSLSGNTIYF. The chain carries TRBV18 and TRBJ1-3, with D uncertain. Trimming cost V 2 bases and J 0 bases, with 8 bases left between them. The CDR3 runs 15 residues. The germline V gene has CDR1 KGHSH and CDR2 LQKENI.